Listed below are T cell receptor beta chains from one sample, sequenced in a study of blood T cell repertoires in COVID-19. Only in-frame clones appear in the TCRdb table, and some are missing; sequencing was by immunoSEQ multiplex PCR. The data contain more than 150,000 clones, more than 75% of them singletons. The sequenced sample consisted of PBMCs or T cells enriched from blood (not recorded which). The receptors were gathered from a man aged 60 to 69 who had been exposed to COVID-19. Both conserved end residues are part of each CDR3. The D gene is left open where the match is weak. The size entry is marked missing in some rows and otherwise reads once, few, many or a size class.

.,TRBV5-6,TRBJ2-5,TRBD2,CASRLAGGQQETQYF,TGTGCCAGCAGATTAGCGGGAGGCCAACAAGAGACCCAGTACTTC
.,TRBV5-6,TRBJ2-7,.,CASRSGSDRLYYEQYF,TGTGCCAGCAGGTCAGGATCCGACAGATTATACTACGAGCAGTACTTC
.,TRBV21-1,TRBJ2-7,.,CASSKGADSTHEQYF,TGTGCCAGCAGCAAAGGTGCCGACTCGACCCACGAGCAGTACTTC
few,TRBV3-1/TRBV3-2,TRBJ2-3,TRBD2,CASSQVSEVSSGRGNTDTQYF,TGTGCCAGCAGCCAAGTTTCGGAGGTGAGTAGCGGGAGGGGTAACACAGATACGCAGTATTTT
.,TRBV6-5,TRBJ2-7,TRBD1,CASSRDRLSYEQYF,TGTGCCAGCAGTAGGGACAGACTCTCCTACGAGCAGTACTTC
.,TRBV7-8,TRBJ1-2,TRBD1,CASSQGQAFNYGYTF,TGTGCCAGCAGCCAAGGACAGGCGTTTAACTATGGCTACACCTTC
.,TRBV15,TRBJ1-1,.,CATAYRELNTEAFF,TGTGCCACCGCCTACAGAGAACTGAACACTGAAGCTTTCTTT
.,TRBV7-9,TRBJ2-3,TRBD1,CASSWDRVSTDTQYF,TGTGCCAGCAGCTGGGACAGGGTGAGCACAGATACGCAGTATTTT
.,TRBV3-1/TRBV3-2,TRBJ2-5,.,CASSQEITSQETQYF,TGTGCCAGCAGCCAAGAGATAACAAGCCAAGAGACCCAGTACTTC
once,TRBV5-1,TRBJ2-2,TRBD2,CASSRSGINTGELFF,TGCGCCAGCAGTCGAAGCGGGATTAACACCGGGGAGCTGTTTTTT
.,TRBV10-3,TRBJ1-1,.,CAISESIVNTEAFF,TGTGCCATCAGTGAGTCGATAGTGAACACTGAAGCTTTCTTT
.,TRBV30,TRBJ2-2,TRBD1,CAWGTDNTGELFF,TGTGCCTGGGGGACAGATAACACCGGGGAGCTGTTTTTT
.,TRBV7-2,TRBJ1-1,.,CASSFGGPRTEAFF,TGTGCCAGCAGCTTTGGGGGCCCGCGGACTGAAGCTTTCTTT
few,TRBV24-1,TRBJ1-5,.,CATSANPGQPQHF,TGTGCCACCAGTGCTAACCCAGGTCAGCCCCAGCATTTT
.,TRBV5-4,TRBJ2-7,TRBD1,CASSPPGQGASEQYF,TGTGCCAGCAGCCCACCGGGACAGGGGGCAAGCGAGCAGTACTTC
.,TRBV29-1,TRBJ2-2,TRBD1,CSVEGWTGVAGELFF,TGCAGCGTTGAAGGTTGGACAGGGGTCGCCGGGGAGCTGTTTTTT
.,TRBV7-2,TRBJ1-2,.,CASSLRYGYTF,TGTGCCAGCAGCTTGCGCTATGGCTACACCTTC
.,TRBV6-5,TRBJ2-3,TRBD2,CASSASGPTDTQYF,TGTGCCAGCTCGGCTAGCGGTCCCACAGATACGCAGTATTTT
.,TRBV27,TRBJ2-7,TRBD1,CASSLAGTGVDEQYF,TGTGCCAGCAGTTTGGCCGGGACAGGGGTGGATGAGCAGTACTTC
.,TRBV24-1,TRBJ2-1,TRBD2,CATSDFPRGINEQFF,TGTGCCACCAGTGATTTCCCGCGGGGGATTAATGAGCAGTTCTTC
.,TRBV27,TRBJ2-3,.,CASSLRESDTQYF,TGTGCCAGCAGTTTAAGGGAGTCCGATACGCAGTATTTT
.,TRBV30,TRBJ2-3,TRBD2,CANGLAGHGDTQYF,TGTGCGAATGGACTAGCGGGACATGGAGATACGCAGTATTTT
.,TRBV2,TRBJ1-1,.,CASSDFLNTEAFF,TGTGCCAGCAGTGACTTCCTGAACACTGAAGCTTTCTTT
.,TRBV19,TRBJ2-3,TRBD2,CASSIVPSGSTDTQYF,TGTGCCAGTAGTATAGTACCTAGCGGAAGCACAGATACGCAGTATTTT
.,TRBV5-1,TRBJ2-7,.,CASSATSGQRNSYEQYF,TGCGCCAGCAGCGCTACGAGCGGACAGAGAAACTCCTACGAGCAGTACTTC
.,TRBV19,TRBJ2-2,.,CASSITGTDGELFF,TGTGCCAGTAGTATAACAGGGACGGACGGGGAGCTGTTTTTT
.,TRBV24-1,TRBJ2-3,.,CATSGGQGNTDTQYF,TGTGCCACGTCCGGTGGGCAAGGTAACACAGATACGCAGTATTTT
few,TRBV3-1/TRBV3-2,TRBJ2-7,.,CASSQEGRSSYEQYF,TGTGCCAGCAGCCAAGAGGGGCGCAGCTCCTACGAGCAGTACTTC
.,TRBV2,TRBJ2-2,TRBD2,CASSETSGRPGELFF,TGTGCCAGCAGTGAAACTAGCGGGAGACCCGGGGAGCTGTTTTTT
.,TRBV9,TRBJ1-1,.,CASSGQWDLEAFF,TGTGCCAGCAGCGGACAGTGGGATCTTGAAGCTTTCTTT
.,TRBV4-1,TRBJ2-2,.,CASSQVGTGELFF,TGCGCCAGCAGCCAAGTCGGTACCGGGGAGCTGTTTTTT
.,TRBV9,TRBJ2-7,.,CASSVGSSSYEQYF,TGTGCCAGCAGCGTGGGCTCGTCCTCCTACGAGCAGTACTTC
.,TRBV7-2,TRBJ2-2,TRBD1,CASSWGQSANTGELFF,TGTGCCAGCAGCTGGGGACAGTCCGCGAACACCGGGGAGCTGTTTTTT